The entry that follows covers one T cell receptor beta chain sequence. Its antigen remains unidentified. This record belongs to a study of PD-1 blockade in classical Hodgkin lymphoma. Whole-study findings and limits: Undefined causes, possibly disease activity or prior therapy, underlie the repertoire differences.

There was relapse after autologous stem cell transplantation in every patient, and there was variation in brentuximab vedotin exposure. Best response was recorded as complete response, partial response or progressive disease. Germline V lookup: CDR1 SGDLS, CDR2 YYNGEE. The CDR3 runs to 12 residues. The V and J ends lost 0 bases and 8 bases respectively, with 8 bases between them. Data came from immunoSEQ multiplex PCR; TCRdb stores just in-frame clones and leaves some out. The sample has about 110,000 clones, roughly 87% seen once. The chain couples TRBV9 to TRBJ1-2, with D possibly matching TRBD1 (5 bases). The receptor comes from a human donor with classical Hodgkin lymphoma. Sequencing was performed on peripheral blood mononuclear cells (PBMCs), taken before the second cycle of nivolumab. The CDR3 sequence: CASSVGGDGYTF. The CDR3 coding sequence is TGTGCCAGCAGCGTAGGAGGGGACGGCTACACCTTC.